A selection of T cell receptor beta chains follows, all from one sample in a study of human T cells and chemical hapten exposure. TCRdb processed the RACE reads anew with MiXCR; each CDR3 protein has one entry. The sample carries approximately 350,000 distinct CDR3 sequences, roughly 6.9% recorded once. This sample comprised whole blood, obtained in connection with sensitization to the hapten diphenylcyclopropenone (DPC). These receptors originate from a woman under 30 with alopecia areata. Some clones in this sample may be carry-over from other donors' samples. CDR3s include the opening cysteine and the closing phenylalanine or tryptophan. The D gene is left open where the match is weak. Size is stated for part of the rows, as once, few or many counts, or as a class when the clone is expanded.

clone size	D gene	J gene	V gene	CDR3 protein	CDR3 DNA
NA	TRBD1	TRBJ1-5	TRBV27	CASRPGQGARNQPQHF	TGTGCCAGCAGACCGGGACAGGGGGCACGCAATCAGCCCCAGCATTTT
few	NA	TRBJ2-1	TRBV7-6	CASSLGASYNEQFF	TGTGCCAGCAGCTTAGGGGCCTCCTACAATGAGCAGTTCTTC
few	TRBD2	TRBJ2-3	TRBV6-4	CASSDSDGASGATQYF	TGTGCCAGCAGTGACTCCGATGGGGCTAGCGGGGCTACGCAGTATTTT
few	TRBD2	TRBJ2-7	TRBV13	CASSSGTSGGIYEQYF	TGTGCCAGCAGCTCAGGGACTAGCGGGGGCATCTACGAGCAGTACTTC
NA	NA	TRBJ2-1	TRBV9	CASSVADPGSQFF	TGTGCCAGCAGCGTAGCTGATCCAGGATCCCAGTTCTTC
NA	NA	TRBJ2-1	TRBV12-3/TRBV12-4	CASSLGWGLKDNEQFF	TGTGCCAGCAGTTTGGGATGGGGGTTGAAGGATAATGAGCAGTTCTTC
NA	NA	TRBJ1-1	TRBV9	CASRKMGTEAFF	TGTGCCAGCAGGAAGATGGGGACTGAAGCTTTCTTT
many	NA	TRBJ1-5	TRBV7-2	CASSLDRNYQPQHF	TGTGCCAGCAGCTTAGACAGGAATTATCAGCCCCAGCATTTT
NA	TRBD1	TRBJ1-2	TRBV5-6	CASSRDSRNYGYTF	TGTGCCAGCAGTCGGGACAGCCGGAACTATGGCTACACCTTC
many	NA	TRBJ2-7	TRBV20-1	CSACPSAGLYVGEQYF	TGCAGTGCTTGCCCCTCCGCGGGGCTCTACGTAGGCGAGCAGTACTTC
NA	NA	TRBJ1-1	TRBV23-1	CASSQSPGKAFF	TGCGCCAGCAGTCAATCGCCCGGGAAAGCTTTCTTT
NA	TRBD1	TRBJ2-2	TRBV3-1	CASSQGTGGNTGELFF	TGTGCCAGCAGCCAGGGGACAGGGGGGAACACCGGGGAGCTGTTTTTT
NA	NA	TRBJ2-2	TRBV20-1	CSATDRLTGELFF	TGCAGTGCTACCGACAGGTTGACCGGGGAGCTGTTTTTT
many	TRBD2	TRBJ2-5	TRBV5-1	CASRTSGGSQETQYF	TGCGCCAGCCGGACTAGCGGGGGCTCACAAGAGACCCAGTACTTC
few	NA	TRBJ2-6	TRBV9	CASSVVSQVTGANVLTF	TGTGCCAGCAGCGTAGTTTCCCAGGTCACTGGGGCCAACGTCCTGACTTTC
NA	NA	TRBJ1-1	TRBV3-1	CASSIHDRSTEAFF	TGTGCCAGCAGCATCCACGACAGGAGCACTGAAGCTTTCTTT
few	NA	TRBJ1-5	TRBV19	CASSIIGNQPQHF	TGTGCCAGTAGTATAATTGGCAATCAGCCCCAGCATTTT
few	NA	TRBJ2-4	TRBV7-2	CASSLLAGQNIQYF	TGTGCCAGCAGCTTACTAGCAGGTCAAAACATTCAGTACTTC
NA	NA	TRBJ2-7	TRBV7-2	CASSLETGREQYF	TGTGCCAGCAGCTTAGAGACAGGTCGGGAGCAGTACTTC
few	TRBD2	TRBJ2-5	TRBV5-4	CASSFGPTAGGPETQYF	TGTGCCAGCAGCTTCGGGCCCACAGCGGGGGGGCCAGAGACCCAGTACTTC
many	NA	TRBJ1-1	TRBV6-5	CASSRYLMNTEAFF	TGTGCCAGCAGTCGATATCTAATGAACACTGAAGCTTTCTTT
many	TRBD1	TRBJ2-5	TRBV7-9	CASSFLTGPLKSEETQYF	TGTGCCAGCAGCTTCCTGACAGGGCCACTCAAATCCGAAGAGACCCAGTACTTC